Given below is one T cell receptor (beta chain) in context. This sample is drawn from a study of T-cell reconstitution after alpha-beta-depleted transplantation in children. For TCRbeta, the library was prepared with unique molecular identifiers. TCRdb used MiXCR to reprocess the PCR reads, holding one entry per CDR3 protein. Seen here are 250,000 to 300,000 distinct CDR3 sequences, 10% observed once, and the top ten hold about 8%. The CDR3 totals 16 residues. Trimming removed 2 bases from V and 0 bases from J, with 11 bases in between. CDR1 and CDR2 (germline): MNHEY, SVGAGI. Sequenced material: PBMCs, taken before TCRalphabeta/CD19-depleted stem cell transplant. The chain couples TRBV6-5 to TRBJ1-3; unclear D gene. The receptor comes from a boy in the first two years of life with acute myeloid leukemia, due to receive a stem cell transplant. CDR3 sequence reads: CASSYGRLNSGNTIYF. For the CDR3, the DNA is TGTGCCAGCAGTTACGGCAGGCTAAACTCTGGAAACACCATATATTTT.